One and the same sample provided the 11 T cell receptor beta chains below, sequenced in a study of T cell responses to AZD1222 COVID-19 vaccine (dated by TCRdb to the early 2020s). The time point label, as the study defines it: about 28 days (+/-7) after the second vaccine dose. The library was produced with the immunoSEQ multiplex PCR assay. TCRdb re-hosts the immuneACCESS table, in-frame sequences only. Its copies lack some clones; in the studies checked, an unresolved V gene accounts for under half of them, and the cause for the rest is not known. The sample data list some 120,000 clones, and approximately 86% of these were observed just once. The top ten constitute around 5% of the sample. Specimen: peripheral blood, collected 28 days after the second AZD1222 dose. The receptors stem from an adult who received the AZD1222 COVID-19 vaccine.

The chain combines TRBV19 with TRBJ2-7, with 12 bases fitting TRBD2. Germline trimming cut 4 bases from V and 0 bases from J; bases unmatched to any gene: 4. In germline, CDR1 is LNHDA, CDR2 SQIVND (reference sequence). The CDR3 sequence is 16 residues long. The chain's CDR3 is CASSRTSGASSYEQYF. Here the CDR3 DNA reads TGTGCCAGTAGTAGGACTAGCGGGGCAAGCTCCTACGAGCAGTACTTC.

The gene calls are TRBV3-1 (or the pseudogene TRBV3-2) and TRBJ2-2; 11 bases are shared with TRBD1. There are 18 residues in the CDR3. The V and J ends lost 3 bases and 7 bases, in that order; junction bases with no gene match: 13. Germline V gene sequence: CDR1 LGHDT, CDR2 YNNKEL (reference sequence). The CDR3 nucleotides are TGTGCCAGCAGCCAGACAGGGACAGGGGGTTTTGTAGGCGGGGAGCTGTTTTTT. This codes for CASSQTGTGGFVGGELFF.

The V call is TRBV6-2 or TRBV6-3, the J call TRBJ1-6; D call uncertain. Trimming shortened V by 3 bases and J by 9 bases, and 12 bases separated the two germline ends. CDR1 and CDR2 (germline): MNHEY, SVGEGT. This CDR3 contains 14 residues. The chain's CDR3 is CASSYSSLGSPLHF. CDR3 in DNA: TGTGCCAGCAGTTATAGCAGTTTGGGTTCACCCCTCCACTTT.

The chain carries TRBV28 and TRBJ1-5; a weak D match, TRBD1 (5 bases). The germline V gene has CDR1 MDHEN and CDR2 SYDVKM. With 6 bases removed from V and 0 bases from J, the gap between germline ends came to 21 bases. The CDR3 spans 18 residues. CDR3 loop: CASSPGDHAIYSNQPQHF. As DNA, the CDR3 is TGTGCCAGCAGCCCCGGGGACCACGCCATCTATAGCAATCAGCCCCAGCATTTT.

This chain connects TRBV6-5 to TRBJ2-5; D is perhaps TRBD1 or TRBD2 (5 bases each). This CDR3 region has 14 residues. The ends were cut back, 4 bases at V and 4 bases at J, with 13 bases in the middle. Germline-derived CDR1 and CDR2 are MNHEY and SVGAGI. For the CDR3, the DNA is TGTGCCAGCAGTTCGCCAGGGCGGGTAGAGACCCAGTACTTC. Residues: CASSSPGRVETQYF.

V and J are TRBV15 and TRBJ1-3, with 9 bases aligning to TRBD1. Per the germline V gene, CDR1 is LNHNV and CDR2 is YYDKDF (reference sequence). CDR3 length: 17 amino acids. V lost 0 bases to trimming and J lost 4 bases; unmatched junction nucleotides: 7. The DNA of the CDR3 is TGTGCCACCAGCAGAGATAGGGGACAGGGCGAAGGAAACACCATATATTTT. This codes for CATSRDRGQGEGNTIYF.

CDR3 in DNA: TGTGCCAGCAGTGAAGCGTCTACCGACAATGAGCAGTTCTTC. This codes for CASSEASTDNEQFF. The genes are TRBV6-1 and TRBJ2-1, with D unclear. Germline CDR1 and CDR2: MNHNS and SASEGT. There are 14 residues in the CDR3. Trimming left V 0 bases short and J 5 bases short, with 8 bases between.

The chain carries TRBV3-1 (or the pseudogene TRBV3-2) and TRBJ1-1, with TRBD1 identical over 8 bases. The CDR3 runs to 13 residues. Per germline, CDR1 LGHDT and CDR2 YNNKEL (reference sequence). After removal of 0 bases from V and 10 bases from J, the junction contained 4 bases not matched to a gene. CDR3 nucleotide sequence: TGTGCCAGCAGCCAAGATTGGACAGGGCGAGCTTTCTTT. Its translation: CASSQDWTGRAFF.

V usage is TRBV3-1 (or the pseudogene TRBV3-2) and J usage is TRBJ2-1; D remains ambiguous. V was shortened by 6 bases and J by 0 bases, with 18 bases between the two germline ends. Germline V CDR1 and CDR2: LGHDT, YNNKEL (reference sequence). This CDR3 contains 17 residues. The CDR3 sequence is CASSPGLAVSSYNEQFF. As DNA, the CDR3 is TGTGCCAGCAGTCCCGGCCTGGCTGTGAGCTCCTACAATGAGCAGTTCTTC.

The rearrangement uses TRBV29-1 and TRBJ2-1, with D unresolved. The germline V gene has CDR1 SQVTM and CDR2 ANQGSEA. The CDR3 is 12 amino acids. The V end lost 2 bases, the J end lost 6 bases, and 8 bases lay between the germline ends. The CDR3 DNA reads TGCAGCGTTGAAATAGGTGGCAATGAGCAGTTCTTC. This encodes CSVEIGGNEQFF.

The V gene is TRBV19, the J gene TRBJ1-2; the D is unclear. The CDR3 totals 12 residues. The germline V and J ends were trimmed by 6 bases and 3 bases, with 8 bases remaining between them. Germline V CDR1 and CDR2: LNHDA, SQIVND (reference sequence). CDR3 residues: CASRDAYYGYTF. CDR3 in DNA: TGTGCCAGTAGGGATGCCTACTATGGCTACACCTTC. The variable domain in full, with the rest retrieved from reference TRBV19 and TRBJ1-2, is DGGITQSPKYLFRKEGQNVTLSCEQNLNHDAMYWYRQDPGQGLRLIYYSQIVNDFQKGDIAEGYSVSREKKESFPLTVTSAQKNPTAFYLCASRDAYYGYTFGSGTRLTVV.